The 13 T cell receptor beta chains below were found in one sample sequenced in a study of blood T cell repertoires in COVID-19. Repertoires were generated with immunoSEQ multiplex PCR, while TCRdb's copy carries only in-frame clones and drops some. The table has fewer than 150,000 clones, roughly 79% seen once. Source material: peripheral blood. All receptors come from a man older than 75 with acute or convalescent COVID-19.

The sample holds a few counts of this clone. V usage is TRBV11-2 and J usage is TRBJ2-4; D is perhaps TRBD1 (5 bases). The CDR3 runs 14 residues. The germline V gene encodes CDR1 SGHAT and CDR2 FQNNGV. Between the trimmed V and J ends, which lost 1 base and 3 bases, there was a span of 7 bases. CDR3 amino acids: CASSLGDSKNIQYF. The CDR3 nucleotides are TGTGCCAGCAGCTTAGGAGACAGCAAAAACATTCAGTACTTC.

This clone has more than one count but fewer than ten. The rearrangement links TRBV27 to TRBJ1-1; 9 bases are shared with TRBD1. In germline, CDR1 is MNHEY, CDR2 SMNVEV (reference sequence). CDR3 size: 13 residues. V gave up 4 bases and J gave up 7 bases; unmatched junction bases: 4. The CDR3 protein is CASSSGTGLEAFF. CDR3 DNA: TGTGCCAGCAGTTCAGGGACAGGGCTTGAAGCTTTCTTT.

This clone was picked up a small number of times. V and J are TRBV10-3 and TRBJ2-2; D might be TRBD2 (6 bases). Germline values: CDR1 ENHRY, CDR2 SYGVKD. The CDR3 loop spans 16 amino acids. Trimming stripped 0 bases from V and 1 base from J, with 9 bases between. CDR3 amino acids: CAISESGRGNTGELFF. The CDR3 region has the DNA TGTGCCATCAGTGAGTCCGGGCGGGGGAACACCGGGGAGCTGTTTTTT.

The chain links TRBV5-1 to TRBJ2-2; perhaps TRBD2 as D (6 bases). Per germline, CDR1 SGHRS and CDR2 YFSETQ. CDR3 length: 17 residues. Trimming pared 0 bases from V and 2 bases from J, leaving 14 bases between. The CDR3 region has the DNA TGCGCCAGCAGCTTGGGCGGCGGGGCAGGAAACACCGGGGAGCTGTTTTTT. Protein sequence: CASSLGGGAGNTGELFF.

CDR3 region: CASSQEGLQSSGANVLTF. CDR3 DNA: TGTGCCAGCAGCCAAGAGGGACTACAAAGCTCTGGGGCCAACGTCCTGACTTTC. This chain uses TRBV3-1 (or the pseudogene TRBV3-2) with TRBJ2-6, with 7 bases identical to TRBD2. The V gene's germline CDR1 is LGHDT and CDR2 YNNKEL (reference sequence). V shed 0 bases, J shed 0 bases, and the junction held 5 bases outside the gene matches. The CDR3 sequence is 18 residues long.

The gene calls are TRBV27 and TRBJ2-7; 7 bases are a match to TRBD1. Germline loops: CDR1 MNHEY, CDR2 SMNVEV (reference sequence). The length of the CDR3 is 15 residues. Losses at the gene ends were 2 bases for V and 5 bases for J; bases not matched to a gene: 9. DNA of the CDR3: TGTGCCAGCAGTTTAGGGACAGCCCTTTCCAACGAGCAGTACTTC. This translates into CASSLGTALSNEQYF.

The chain links TRBV19 to TRBJ2-5; D is uncertain. This CDR3 has 13 residues. CDR1 is LNHDA and CDR2 is SQIVND in the germline V gene (reference sequence). The germline V and J ends were trimmed by 3 bases and 5 bases, with 10 bases remaining between them. The CDR3 sequence: CASSIPGWETQYF. In DNA form, the CDR3 reads TGTGCCAGTAGTATCCCCGGGTGGGAGACCCAGTACTTC.

As concerns this clone: Just one base apart from a much larger clone, this may be a read error. Other DNA sequences in the same sample also yield this CDR3. The rearrangement joins TRBV7-9 to TRBJ2-7, with 9 bases that match TRBD1. CDR1 SEHNR and CDR2 FQNEAQ come from the germline V gene (reference sequence). This CDR3 comprises 14 residues. CDR3 loop: CASSPGQGPYEQYF. In DNA, the CDR3 is TGTGCCAGCAGCCCAGGACAGGGGCCCTACGAACAGTACTTC.

As to this clone: The same CDR3 arises from other DNA sequences in this sample as well. The chain employs TRBV7-9 and TRBJ1-2; D call uncertain. CDR3 size: 16 residues. From germline, CDR1 is SEHNR and CDR2 FQNEAQ (reference sequence). V lost 4 bases, J lost 2 bases, and 17 bases lay in between. CDR3 bases: TGTGCCAGCAGCTCTAGTCTTAGATCGGGGAACTATGGCTACACCTTC. Its protein product is CASSSSLRSGNYGYTF.

The chain recombines TRBV15 with TRBJ1-1; tentatively, D is TRBD1 (5 bases). Germline V lookup: CDR1 LNHNV, CDR2 YYDKDF (reference sequence). The CDR3 is 14 amino acids. Trimming left V 6 bases short and J 1 base short, with 12 bases between. The CDR3 DNA sequence: TGTGCCACCAGTCCTGGGACTCAGAACACTGAAGCTTTCTTT. Translating it yields CATSPGTQNTEAFF.

This clone appeared many times. The chain employs TRBV27 and TRBJ1-5; 9 positions agree with TRBD1. Germline values: CDR1 MNHEY, CDR2 SMNVEV (reference sequence). The CDR3 is 16 residues long. With V trimmed by 5 bases and J by 2 bases, 7 bases remained unmatched. The CDR3 sequence is CASSPTGGFGNQPQHF. The CDR3 nucleotides are TGTGCCAGCAGTCCGACAGGGGGGTTTGGCAATCAGCCCCAGCATTTT.

By sample share, this clone is medium-sized. The chain recombines TRBV15 with TRBJ2-2, with D possibly being TRBD1 (5 bases). CDR1 is LNHNV and CDR2 is YYDKDF in the germline V gene (reference sequence). Trimming pared 9 bases from V and 1 base from J, leaving 9 bases between. The CDR3 covers 13 residues. CDR3 bases: TGTGCCACGCAGCAGGGGAACACCGGGGAGCTGTTTTTT. Amino acids: CATQQGNTGELFF.

The V and J genes are TRBV10-3 and TRBJ2-7; 7 nucleotides align to TRBD2. The germline gives CDR1 ENHRY, CDR2 SYGVKD. With V trimmed by 3 bases and J by 6 bases, 11 bases remained unmatched. There are 15 residues in the CDR3. CDR3 amino acids: CAISDRLAVRGEQYF. The CDR3 DNA sequence: TGTGCCATCAGTGATCGGCTAGCGGTCCGGGGCGAGCAGTACTTC.